Below, 21 T cell receptor beta chains from the same sample are listed, as sequenced in a study of shared clonotypes between healthy human individuals. Clones were read by immunoSEQ multiplex PCR, and TCRdb kept only the in-frame ones, dropping some. The sample consists of more than 2 million clones, around 96% of them appearing once. Selected positively for CCR7 and CD45RO-negative, naive CD8 cells excluded terminally differentiated effector memory CD45RA+ cells. The sequenced sample was naive CD8+ T cells sorted from blood. The receptors come from a man between 18 and 29 years old in good health.

The rearrangement links TRBV5-8 to TRBJ2-3, with unresolved D. Per the germline V gene, CDR1 is SGHTS and CDR2 is YDEGEE. The CDR3 has 15 amino acids. With 0 bases removed from V and 0 bases from J, the gap between germline ends came to 8 bases. The chain's CDR3 is CASSLDATSTDTQYF. CDR3 DNA sequence: TGTGCCAGCAGCTTGGACGCCACTAGCACAGATACGCAGTATTTT.

The chain has TRBV30 and TRBJ1-2; D is undetermined. Germline values: CDR1 GTSNPN, CDR2 SVGIG (reference sequence). V dropped 2 bases and J dropped 8 bases, with 15 bases sitting between them. CDR3 length: 13 residues. CDR3 DNA sequence: TGTGCCTGGAGTTGGGAAACCGGGCGCGGCTACACCTTC. Encoded protein: CAWSWETGRGYTF.

The V call is TRBV7-9, the J call TRBJ1-5; D is unresolved. The CDR3 spans 12 residues. Germline CDR1 reads SEHNR; CDR2 reads FQNEAQ (reference sequence). Trimming cost V 0 bases and J 11 bases, with 8 bases left between them. CDR3 DNA: TGTGCCAGCAGCTTAGCAGACCAGTCCCAGCATTTT. Translated, it gives CASSLADQSQHF.

This clone was found a few times. At the DNA level, this CDR3 is encoded by other sequences in the same sample as well. V gene TRBV4-1 combines with J gene TRBJ1-3; the D is unclear. CDR1 is MGHRA and CDR2 is YSYEKL in the germline V gene. The CDR3 covers 15 residues. The V gene lost 0 bases and the J gene lost 0 bases, with 6 bases spanning the gap. CDR3 loop: CASSQDRSSGNTIYF. CDR3 nucleotides: TGCGCCAGCAGCCAAGATCGGAGCTCTGGAAACACCATATATTTT.

In DNA form, the CDR3 reads TGTGCCAGCATGTTGGGGGAGGGTCAGCCCCAGCATTTT. This sequence encodes CASMLGEGQPQHF. The rearrangement links TRBV2 to TRBJ1-5; possibly TRBD1 for D (5 bases). The germline V gene has CDR1 SNHLY and CDR2 FYNNEI. Trimming shortened V by 7 bases and J by 6 bases, and 13 bases separated the two germline ends. The CDR3 is 13 amino acids.

This clone was found once. The CDR3 bases are TGTGCCAGCAGTGAACGAGGGAGGCAAGAGACCCAGTACTTC. Its protein is CASSERGRQETQYF. This rearrangement joins TRBV25-1 to TRBJ2-5; D may be TRBD2 (6 bases). This CDR3 is built from 14 residues. Trimming pared 2 bases from V and 2 bases from J, leaving 9 bases between. CDR1 and CDR2 from the germline V gene are MGHDK and SYGVNS.

This clone occurred once. The chain carries TRBV6-5 and TRBJ1-5, with D possibly TRBD1 on 5 matching bases. Per the germline V gene, CDR1 is MNHEY and CDR2 is SVGAGI. The CDR3 loop spans 14 amino acids. Trimming cost V 2 bases and J 2 bases, with 7 bases left between them. The CDR3 reads CASSYGAGNQPQHF. CDR3 nucleotides: TGTGCCAGCAGTTACGGGGCGGGCAATCAGCCCCAGCATTTT.

The chain couples TRBV7-9 to TRBJ2-3, with 10 bases that match TRBD2. The CDR3 spans 17 residues. V gave up 0 bases and J gave up 0 bases; unmatched junction bases: 3. Germline loops: CDR1 SEHNR, CDR2 FQNEAQ (reference sequence). CDR3 in amino acids: CASSLALAGVSTDTQYF. CDR3 in DNA: TGTGCCAGCAGCTTAGCTCTAGCGGGGGTTAGCACAGATACGCAGTATTTT.

This CDR3 reads CASSLVGLAEETQYF. The CDR3 DNA reads TGTGCCAGCAGCTTAGTGGGACTAGCAGAAGAGACCCAGTACTTC. The J gene is TRBJ2-5, the V gene TRBV7-2; 9 bases agree with TRBD2. J lost 3 bases, V lost 1 base, and 3 bases had no gene match. Germline CDR1 and CDR2: SGHTA and FQGNSA. This CDR3 contains 15 residues. Based on the CDR3 plus reference TRBV7-2 and TRBJ2-5, the full variable domain is GAGVSQSPSNKVTEKGKDVELRCDPISGHTALYWYRQSLGQGLEFLIYFQGNSAPDKSGLPSDRFSAERTGGSVSTLTIQRTQQEDSAVYLCASSLVGLAEETQYFGPGTRLLVL.

Comment on this clone: Other DNA sequences from this sample encode an identical CDR3 as well. The J gene is TRBJ2-3, the V gene TRBV30; D is unclear. CDR3 length: 11 residues. Germline V gene lookup returns CDR1 GTSNPN and CDR2 SVGIG (reference sequence). Between the trimmed V and J ends, which lost 5 bases and 1 base, there was a span of 4 bases. CDR3 sequence (DNA): TGTGCCTGGGGGGGCACAGATACGCAGTATTTT. Residues: CAWGGTDTQYF.

The chain joins TRBV2 to TRBJ2-5; D is possibly TRBD1 or TRBD2 (5 bases each). The CDR3 is 15 amino acids. Trimming took off 7 bases at V and 1 base at J, with 16 bases between the two ends. Germline V gives CDR1 SNHLY, CDR2 FYNNEI. This CDR3 reads CASMPGPRGQETQYF. Written as DNA, the CDR3 is TGTGCCAGCATGCCGGGCCCGAGGGGCCAAGAGACCCAGTACTTC.

CDR3 amino acids: CASSIVGGSYSYNEQFF. The CDR3 region has the DNA TGTGCCAGTAGTATAGTTGGCGGGAGCTACTCCTACAATGAGCAGTTCTTC. The V and J genes are TRBV19 and TRBJ2-1, with TRBD2 matching over 7 bases. The CDR3 loop spans 17 amino acids. Germline CDR1 reads LNHDA; CDR2 reads SQIVND (reference sequence). J was trimmed by 0 bases and V by 1 base; bases with no gene match: 6.

This clone appeared many times. The gene calls are TRBV30 and TRBJ1-4, with 9 bases fitting TRBD1. This CDR3 spans 14 amino acids. Trimming removed 2 bases from V and 5 bases from J; junction bases left unmatched: 3. The germline V gene encodes CDR1 GTSNPN and CDR2 SVGIG (reference sequence). The chain's CDR3 is CAWSTGQGNEKLFF. CDR3 DNA sequence: TGTGCCTGGAGTACGGGACAGGGAAATGAAAAACTGTTTTTT.

The V call is TRBV9, the J call TRBJ2-2, with 7 bases fitting TRBD2. The CDR3 length is 15 residues. Germline CDR1 and CDR2: SGDLS and YYNGEE. J was trimmed by 2 bases and V by 3 bases; bases with no gene match: 4. The CDR3 DNA sequence: TGTGCCAGCAGCGCTAGCGGAGGAAACACCGGGGAGCTGTTTTTT. Its protein product is CASSASGGNTGELFF.

The CDR3 DNA sequence: TGTGCCAGCAGTTACTCGAGGACATTTCCTACCTACGAGCAGTACTTC. This gives the protein CASSYSRTFPTYEQYF. This chain connects TRBV6-5 to TRBJ2-7; the D gene is possibly TRBD1 (5 bases). The CDR3 sequence is 16 residues long. Trimming stripped 0 bases from V and 2 bases from J, with 14 bases between. Germline CDR1 is MNHEY and CDR2 is SVGAGI.

V is TRBV25-1 and J is TRBJ2-7; possibly TRBD1 or TRBD2 for D (5 bases each). CDR1 and CDR2 (germline): MGHDK, SYGVNS. V gave up 8 bases and J gave up 5 bases, with 13 bases separating them. CDR3 length: 12 residues. As DNA, the CDR3 is TGTGCCAGCTCCCCCGGGGCTAACGAGCAGTACTTC. This codes for CASSPGANEQYF.

The chain couples TRBV5-8 to TRBJ2-1; D unclear. The CDR3 sequence is 15 residues long. V dropped 0 bases and J dropped 4 bases, with 11 bases sitting between them. Germline CDR1 is SGHTS and CDR2 is YDEGEE. CDR3 DNA sequence: TGTGCCAGCAGCTTGGGCCGGTCTGCGTACAATGAGCAGTTCTTC. Its protein is CASSLGRSAYNEQFF.

With regard to this clone: Different DNA sequences within this sample yield the same CDR3. The chain couples TRBV7-9 to TRBJ2-5; TRBD1 is a possible D gene (5 bases). This CDR3 spans 13 amino acids. Looked up from germline, CDR1 is SEHNR and CDR2 is FQNEAQ (reference sequence). V lost 2 bases and J lost 2, with 6 bases in between. This chain's CDR3 is CASSLQGQETQYF. In DNA, the CDR3 is TGTGCCAGCAGCTTACAGGGACAAGAGACCCAGTACTTC.

The chain has TRBV28 and TRBJ2-7; 10 bases line up with TRBD1. J lost 5 bases, V lost 3 bases, and 4 bases had no gene match. The CDR3 totals 14 residues. Germline lookup yields CDR1 MDHEN and CDR2 SYDVKM. CDR3: CASSLTGGPDEQYF. The DNA of the CDR3 is TGTGCCAGCAGTTTGACAGGGGGCCCTGACGAGCAGTACTTC.

There are a few counts of this clone. The chain combines TRBV7-9 with TRBJ1-6; D is possibly TRBD1 (6 bases). Germline V CDR1 and CDR2: SEHNR, FQNEAQ (reference sequence). Trimming stripped 1 base from V and 7 bases from J, with 14 bases between. The CDR3 is 16 amino acids. The CDR3 loop is CASSLGGHGPNSPLHF. The DNA of the CDR3 is TGTGCCAGCAGCTTAGGGGGACATGGCCCGAATTCACCCCTCCACTTT.

V and J are TRBV6-1 and TRBJ2-1; TRBD2 aligns across 9 bases. Germline lookup yields CDR1 MNHNS and CDR2 SASEGT. The ends lost 6 bases at V and 0 bases at J; junction bases unmatched: 3. CDR3 size: 15 residues. The CDR3 loop reads CASSLSGSSYNEQFF. DNA for the CDR3: TGTGCCAGCAGCCTTAGCGGGAGCTCCTACAATGAGCAGTTCTTC.